The rows below give T cell receptor beta chains drawn from one sample of a study of graft-versus-host responses after intestinal transplantation. Profiled with immunoSEQ multiplex PCR; TCRdb holds only in-frame clones, not every one. The table has tens of thousands of clones, about 92% seen once; the top ten hold 0.6% to 0.75%. The sequencing used PBMCs, collected 66 days after intestinal transplant. The receptors derive from a human patient who received an intestinal transplant, so some T cells may come from the graft donor. Each CDR3 is given with its conserved first and last residue. The D gene is left open where the match is weak. Clone size is stated in some rows and not others, as once, few, many or a class when expanded.

>TRBJ1-5|.|.|TRBV27
CASSNLRGSNQPQHF
TGTGCCAGCAGTAACCTCCGGGGAAGCAATCAGCCCCAGCATTTT
>TRBJ1-2|.|.|TRBV7-9
CASIDGSIPYGYTF
TGTGCCAGCATTGACGGAAGTATCCCCTATGGCTACACCTTC
>TRBJ2-7|.|.|TRBV11-3
CASSLAYGYEQYF
TGTGCCAGCAGCTTAGCCTATGGCTACGAGCAGTACTTC
>TRBJ1-5|few|TRBD1|TRBV23-1
CASSTGDGMSSNQPQHF
TGCGCCAGCAGCACAGGGGATGGGATGTCGAGCAATCAGCCCCAGCATTTT
>TRBJ2-7|.|.|TRBV29-1
CSVREGDRLTYEQYF
TGCAGCGTTAGGGAGGGGGACAGGCTCACCTACGAGCAGTACTTC
>TRBJ2-1|.|.|TRBV7-8
CASSWALDLLF
TGTGCCAGCAGCTGGGCTCTAGATCTCCTCTTC
>TRBJ1-2|.|.|TRBV5-6
CASSKDYYYGYTF
TGTGCCAGCAGCAAGGATTATTACTATGGCTACACCTTC
>TRBJ2-1|.|.|TRBV29-1
CSAPPGAPYNEQFF
TGCAGCGCTCCTCCGGGGGCGCCTTACAATGAGCAGTTCTTC
>TRBJ1-5|.|TRBD1|TRBV5-6
CASSFGTGGYQPQHF
TGTGCCAGCAGCTTCGGGACAGGGGGCTACCAGCCCCAGCATTTT
>TRBJ2-1|once|TRBD2|TRBV7-2
CASSLAILAGGPLSSYNEQFF
TGTGCCAGCAGCTTAGCGATACTAGCGGGAGGGCCTCTTAGCTCCTACAATGAGCAGTTCTTC
>TRBJ1-2|.|.|TRBV29-1
CSARGEANYGYTF
TGCAGCGCCAGGGGAGAGGCTAACTATGGCTACACCTTC
>TRBJ2-7|once|.|TRBV14
CASSQGDIFPYEQYF
TGTGCCAGCAGCCAAGGCGACATATTCCCCTACGAGCAGTACTTC
>TRBJ2-1|.|TRBD2|TRBV27
CASSPLSPSGGDSEQFF
TGTGCCAGCAGTCCCCTATCCCCTAGCGGGGGGGATAGTGAGCAGTTCTTC
>TRBJ1-2|.|TRBD1|TRBV2
CASSPLNRGGDYGYTF
TGTGCCAGCAGTCCTCTAAACAGGGGTGGAGACTATGGCTACACCTTC
>TRBJ2-4|.|.|TRBV7-2
CASSLAKPNIQYF
TGTGCCAGCAGCCTAGCCAAACCGAACATTCAGTACTTC
>TRBJ2-3|.|TRBD2|TRBV5-1
CASYSGRSTDTQYF
TGCGCCAGTTATAGCGGGAGAAGCACAGATACGCAGTATTTT
>TRBJ1-2|.|.|TRBV6-5
CASSKRGSYGYTF
TGTGCCAGCAGCAAACGCGGTAGCTATGGCTACACCTTC
>TRBJ2-3|.|.|TRBV21-1
CASSNRATLAGGISTDTQYF
TGTGCCAGCAGCAATAGGGCAACGCTAGCGGGGGGCATAAGCACAGATACGCAGTATTTT